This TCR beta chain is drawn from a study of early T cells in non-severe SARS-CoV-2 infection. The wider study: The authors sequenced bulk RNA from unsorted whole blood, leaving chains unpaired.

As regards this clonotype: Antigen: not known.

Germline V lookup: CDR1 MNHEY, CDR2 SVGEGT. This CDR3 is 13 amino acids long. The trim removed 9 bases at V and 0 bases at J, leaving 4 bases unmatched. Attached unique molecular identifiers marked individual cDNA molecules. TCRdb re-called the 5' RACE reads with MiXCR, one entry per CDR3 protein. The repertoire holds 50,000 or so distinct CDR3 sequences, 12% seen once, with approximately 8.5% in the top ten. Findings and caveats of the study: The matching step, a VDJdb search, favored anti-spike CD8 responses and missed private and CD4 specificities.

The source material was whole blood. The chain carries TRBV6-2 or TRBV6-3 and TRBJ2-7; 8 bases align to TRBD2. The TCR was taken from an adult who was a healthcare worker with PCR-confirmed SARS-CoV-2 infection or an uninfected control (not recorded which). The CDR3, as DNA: TGTGCCAGTAGCGGGGCGACCTCCTACGAGCAGTACTTC. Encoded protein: CASSGATSYEQYF.